Listed below are T cell receptor beta chains from one sample, sequenced in a study of blood T cell repertoires in COVID-19. The repertoire was sequenced with immunoSEQ multiplex PCR; TCRdb's copy has only in-frame clones and lacks some. Of approximately 270,000 clones in the sample, roughly nine tenths were seen once. The sequenced sample consisted of PBMCs or T cells enriched from blood (not recorded which). The source is a human donor in a cohort exposed to, infected with or recovered from COVID-19 (not recorded which). The donor label of this sample is uncertain. Both conserved end residues are part of each CDR3. A D gene is named only where the DNA matches it firmly. The size of a clone is reported for some rows only, either as once, few or many, or as a class for expanded clones.

TRBJ2-2 | NA | NA | TRBV12-5 | CASAYTGELFF | TGTGCTAGTGCCTACACCGGGGAGCTGTTTTTT
TRBJ1-2 | NA | NA | TRBV4-1 | CASRDGVGYTF | TGCGCCAGCCGCGACGGGGTTGGCTACACCTTC
TRBJ2-5 | NA | few | TRBV3-1/TRBV3-2 | CASSQVTGETQYF | TGTGCCAGCAGCCAAGTTACCGGAGAGACCCAGTACTTC
TRBJ1-1 | NA | NA | TRBV14 | CASSHRLPLGGTEAFF | TGTGCCAGCAGCCATCGTCTTCCTTTAGGGGGAACTGAAGCTTTCTTT
TRBJ1-2 | NA | NA | TRBV18 | CASSPPAGNYGYTF | TGTGCCAGCTCACCACCGGCAGGCAACTATGGCTACACCTTC
TRBJ2-3 | TRBD2 | once | TRBV4-2 | CASSQVLAGINTDTQYF | TGTGCCAGCAGCCAAGTACTAGCGGGGATAAACACAGATACGCAGTATTTT
TRBJ1-1 | NA | NA | TRBV15 | CATSRDGGLNTEAFF | TGTGCCACCAGCAGAGATGGGGGGTTGAACACTGAAGCTTTCTTT
TRBJ1-2 | TRBD1 | NA | TRBV5-4 | CASSLGEGQGDGYTF | TGTGCCAGCAGCTTGGGGGAGGGACAGGGGGATGGCTACACCTTC
TRBJ1-2 | NA | NA | TRBV9 | CASSEADSYGYTF | TGTGCCAGCAGCGAAGCCGACAGCTATGGCTACACCTTC
TRBJ1-1 | TRBD1 | few | TRBV2 | CASRTRPGQGSSTEAFF | TGTGCCAGCAGGACCCGACCGGGACAGGGATCGAGCACTGAAGCTTTCTTT
TRBJ2-1 | TRBD2 | NA | TRBV2 | CASSEQRGDLYEQFF | TGTGCCAGCAGTGAGCAGCGGGGGGACCTTTATGAGCAGTTCTTC
TRBJ1-3 | NA | NA | TRBV6-4 | CASSADSYSGNTIYF | TGTGCCAGCAGCGCAGACAGCTACTCTGGAAACACCATATATTTT
TRBJ2-2 | NA | NA | TRBV21-1 | CASSKRDRVSTGELFF | TGTGCCAGCAGCAAAAGAGACAGGGTGAGCACCGGGGAGCTGTTTTTT
TRBJ2-3 | TRBD2 | NA | TRBV6-5 | CASRKLAADTQYF | TGTGCCAGCAGGAAACTAGCGGCAGATACGCAGTATTTT
TRBJ1-1 | NA | NA | TRBV29-1 | CSERLQGSTEAFF | TGCAGCGAGCGTCTTCAGGGTAGCACTGAAGCTTTCTTT
TRBJ2-2 | NA | NA | TRBV20-1 | CSASLVVGGELFF | TGCAGTGCTAGTCTGGTAGTTGGCGGGGAGCTGTTTTTT
TRBJ2-3 | TRBD2 | NA | TRBV9 | CASSSGGLPVDTQYF | TGTGCCAGTTCTAGCGGGGGCCTTCCCGTAGATACGCAGTATTTT
TRBJ1-1 | NA | NA | TRBV6-2/TRBV6-3 | CASSLVGGNTEAFF | TGTGCCAGCAGCCTGGTGGGGGGAAACACTGAAGCTTTCTTT
TRBJ2-2 | NA | NA | TRBV2 | CASSETQSWGELFF | TGTGCCAGCAGCGAAACACAGTCTTGGGGGGAGCTGTTTTTT
TRBJ1-1 | NA | NA | TRBV11-2 | CASSRGEGGTEAFF | TGTGCCAGCAGCCGCGGGGAGGGAGGCACTGAAGCTTTCTTT
TRBJ2-5 | TRBD2 | NA | TRBV5-4 | CASSLELAGGGAGETQYF | TGTGCCAGCAGCTTGGAATTAGCGGGCGGGGGGGCCGGAGAGACCCAGTACTTC
TRBJ1-1 | NA | NA | TRBV19 | CASSIRHNTEAFF | TGTGCCAGTAGTATTAGACACAACACTGAAGCTTTCTTT
TRBJ2-7 | NA | NA | TRBV27 | CASSLSPSPLGEQYF | TGTGCCAGCAGTTTATCCCCTAGCCCCCTGGGGGAGCAGTACTTC
TRBJ2-3 | NA | NA | TRBV7-2 | CASSSGGSSDTQYF | TGTGCCAGCAGCTCCGGGGGATCGAGTGATACGCAGTATTTT
TRBJ1-1 | NA | NA | TRBV5-1 | CASSPGRGENTEAFF | TGCGCCAGCAGCCCCGGGAGGGGAGAGAACACTGAAGCTTTCTTT
TRBJ2-6 | NA | NA | TRBV5-4 | CASSPDTSGANVLTF | TGTGCCAGCAGCCCAGACACCTCTGGGGCCAACGTCCTGACTTTC
TRBJ1-2 | NA | once | TRBV6-6 | CASSYERAPNYGYTF | TGTGCCAGCAGTTATGAGAGGGCCCCTAACTATGGCTACACCTTC